This T cell receptor beta chain was captured in a study of T-cell memory formation after mild COVID-19. Study-wide findings and caveats: Contracting CD8+ clones were enriched in EMRA, CD4+ mainly in CM and EM.

In its sample, this clonotype was seen a few times. Its target is unknown. One entry per CDR3 protein, called by TCRdb with MiXCR from the 5' RACE reads. The repertoire includes 250,000 to 300,000 distinct CDR3 sequences, 15% to 20% of them detected once, and about a fifth sits in the top ten. Trimming at V came to 0 bases and at J to 4 bases, leaving 8 bases not matched to a gene. CDR1 ENHRY and CDR2 SYGVKD come from the germline V gene. This CDR3 region has 17 residues. The clonotype originates from a man in his late teens or twenties who had mild COVID-19 (a few samples of this study predate the infection). Cell type and time point are not known. The sample comprised PBMCs or a T cell subset sorted from them (not recorded which). V gene TRBV10-3 combines with J gene TRBJ2-5; 10 bases fit TRBD2. CDR3 amino acids: CAISESNLAGDGETQYF. The CDR3 DNA reads as TGTGCCATCAGTGAGTCGAATCTAGCGGGGGATGGAGAGACCCAGTACTTC.